This TCR beta chain is drawn from a study of T-cell reconstitution after alpha-beta-depleted transplantation in children. Preparing the TCRbeta library involved the use of unique molecular identifiers. TCRdb redid the calling of the PCR reads with MiXCR, one entry per CDR3 protein. This repertoire shows 440,000 or so distinct CDR3 sequences, 11% found once; its top ten account for 4.5% to 6%. The CDR3 has 13 residues. Per germline, CDR1 GTSNPN and CDR2 SVGIG (reference sequence). V dropped 8 bases and J dropped 7; count of bases not matched to a gene: 11. Sequenced here: PBMCs from the stem cell graft donor, sampled from the stem cell graft. The genes are TRBV30 and TRBJ2-1, with 7 bases identical to TRBD2. This clonotype originated in a human donor who donated a stem cell graft to a child with acute myeloid leukemia. The CDR3 nucleotides are TGTGCCGGGTTTGTCGGGGGGTCGAATGAGCAGTTCTTC. Translating gives CAGFVGGSNEQFF.